These T cell receptor beta chains were read from a single sample in a study of tumor-infiltrating lymphocytes in primary liver carcinoma. TCRdb ran MiXCR on the multiplex PCR reads and lists one entry per CDR3 protein. In the table there are approximately 73,000 distinct CDR3 sequences, over 60% of which are singletons. The sample consisted of liver tumor tissue from sampling region 4. The receptor set was obtained from a man aged 35 to 55 with primary liver carcinoma and hepatitis B virus infection. The CDR3 runs from the conserved cysteine through the conserved F or W. Fields, in order: D gene, clone size, J gene, V gene, CDR3 DNA, CDR3 protein. A D gene is named only where the DNA matches it firmly. Only part of the rows carry a size: once, few, many, or a class if the clone is expanded.

>.|.|TRBJ2-7|TRBV12-3/TRBV12-4
TGTGCCAGCAGTAGGACTAAATCTTCCTACGAGCAGTACTTC
CASSRTKSSYEQYF
>TRBD1|.|TRBJ2-2|TRBV7-9
TGTGACAGCAGCTCCGGGACAGGCGGAGCCGGGGAGCTGTTTTTT
CDSSSGTGGAGELFF
>.|.|TRBJ2-7|TRBV29-1
TGCAGCGTTGAAAGCGGTGCGCCCCACGAGCAGTACTTC
CSVESGAPHEQYF
>TRBD2|many|TRBJ2-7|TRBV5-1
TGCGCCAGTAGACTAGCGGGAGCCTACGAGCAGTACTTC
CASRLAGAYEQYF
>TRBD1|many|TRBJ1-2|TRBV6-6
TGTGCCAGCAGTTCAGAAGGGGGCGGGAATGGCTACACCTTC
CASSSEGGGNGYTF
>.|.|TRBJ2-3|TRBV28
TGCGCCAGGAGTTTCCTTAGCGGCACAGATACGCAGTATTTT
CARSFLSGTDTQYF
>.|.|TRBJ2-2|TRBV11-2
TGTGCCAGCAGCTTATATCGCACAGCTAGAAGACACCGGGGAACTGTTTTC
CASSLYRTARRHRGTVF
>.|once|TRBJ2-5|TRBV29-1
TGCGGCGTTGACGCGGCAGGGGATCCGTACCAAGAGACCCAGTACTTC
CGVDAAGDPYQETQYF
>.|many|TRBJ1-4|TRBV6-5
TGTGCCAGCAGGGCGGGGGGGGGTGATGAAAAACTGTTTTTT
CASRAGGGDEKLFF
>TRBD1|.|TRBJ2-1|TRBV19
TGTGCCAGTAGTAAACACACAGGGGTCGAGCAGTTCTTC
CASSKHTGVEQFF
>.|few|TRBJ2-5|TRBV27
TGTGCCAGCAGTTTAGGGGGCAGAGAGACCCAGTACTTC
CASSLGGRETQYF
>.|.|TRBJ2-2|TRBV11-2
TGTGCCACGGGACAAGGGAACACCCGGGAGCTGTCTTTT
CATGQGNTRELSF
>TRBD2|.|TRBJ2-7|TRBV12-3/TRBV12-4
TGTGCCAGCAGCCAATTCCCAGGACTAGCGCAAAGCGACGACCAGTACTTC
CASSQFPGLAQSDDQYF
>TRBD1|.|TRBJ2-3|TRBV28
TGTGCCAGCAGTACAGGACAGGGGGAAGCAGATACGCAGTATTTT
CASSTGQGEADTQYF
>.|large|TRBJ2-1|TRBV11-1
TGTGCCAGCAGCTTAGGCCTGGGACTTCCTACGCATGAGCAGTTCTTC
CASSLGLGLPTHEQFF
>.|once|TRBJ2-7|TRBV5-4
TGTGCCAACAGCTTGGCGGCCGGGACTGTCTCCTACGAGCAGTACTTC
CANSLAAGTVSYEQYF
>.|.|TRBJ1-3|TRBV11-2
TGCACCTCAGCCCAGGGAGCTGGAAACATCATATATTTT
CTSAQGAGNIIYF
>.|few|TRBJ1-2|TRBV29-1
TGCAGCGCGGTGCGCGGGATTTTTGGCTACACCTTC
CSAVRGIFGYTF
>TRBD2|.|TRBJ2-3|TRBV7-9
TGTGCCAGCAGGCAAGGGACTAGCGTCACAAATATGCAGTATTTT
CASRQGTSVTNMQYF
>.|.|TRBJ2-1|TRBV11-2
TGTGGCAGCAGCTCCGCTACAGGCGGCAATGAGCAGTTCTTC
CGSSSATGGNEQFF
>.|many|TRBJ2-2|TRBV5-1
TGCGCCAGCAGCTGGCCCAAAGACAGGTTTACCGGGGAGCTGTTTTTT
CASSWPKDRFTGELFF
>TRBD1|.|TRBJ2-7|TRBV28
TGTGCCAGCAGTAGACATGGGGACAGGGCCCTAAAGCAGTACTTC
CASSRHGDRALKQYF
>.|.|TRBJ2-1|TRBV4-1
TGCGCCAGCAACCAAGAGAGGAATGAGCACTTCTTC
CASNQERNEHFF
>TRBD1|.|TRBJ2-7|TRBV13
TGTGTCAGCAGCCTCGGACAGGGTACTTACTTT
CVSSLGQGTYF
>.|.|TRBJ2-7|TRBV18
TGTGCCAGCTCACCACTAGGGGGGACTTGGTACGAGCGGTACTTC
CASSPLGGTWYERYF
>TRBD1|.|TRBJ1-1|TRBV4-2
TGTGCCAGAAGCACTCACCTGGACAGGGGTATTTTCAACACTGAAGCTTTCTTT
CARSTHLDRGIFNTEAFF
>TRBD1|many|TRBJ2-3|TRBV5-1
TGCGCCAGCAGCCGGCAACAGGGGGCTTACACAGATACGCAGTATTTT
CASSRQQGAYTDTQYF
>.|few|TRBJ1-4|TRBV2
TGTGCCAGCAGCCCGACAGCGCCAACTAATGAAAAACTGTTTTTT
CASSPTAPTNEKLFF
>.|few|TRBJ2-5|TRBV11-2
TGTGCCAATAGCTTAGAGGTTCTTCAAGAGACCCAGTACTTC
CANSLEVLQETQYF
>.|.|TRBJ2-2|TRBV12-3/TRBV12-4
TGTGCCAGCGGTTCCCGACACCCTCCCAGGAAGCTGTTTTTT
CASGSRHPPRKLFF
>.|.|TRBJ2-6|TRBV2
TGTGCCAGCAGTGAAGATCACACTGGGGCCAACGTCCTGACTTTC
CASSEDHTGANVLTF
>.|.|TRBJ2-2|TRBV12-3/TRBV12-4
TGTGCCAGCAGTTTGACTAGTGGGAGTGCCGGGGAGCTGTTTTTT
CASSLTSGSAGELFF
>TRBD2|.|TRBJ2-1|TRBV6-5
TGTGCAAGCAGTTCCCTCGGAAGCGGGAGCGCGGAGCAGTTCTTC
CASSSLGSGSAEQFF
>.|.|TRBJ2-3|TRBV11-2
TGTGCCAGCAGAACACCCGGGTCTGATACGCAGTATTTT
CASRTPGSDTQYF
>.|.|TRBJ2-5|TRBV11-2
TGTACCGGCAGCTTAGGGTTGGGGGGACGGGAGACCCAGTACTTC
CTGSLGLGGRETQYF
>.|once|TRBJ1-1|TRBV29-1
TGCAGGAGAACCATCAGCGCATCAGGGGCCTTGGACACTGAAGCTTTCTTT
CRRTISASGALDTEAFF
>.|.|TRBJ2-5|TRBV11-2
TGTGTCAGCAGCTCGACGTGGATACTATTGTCCCAGTACTTC
CVSSSTWILLSQYF
>TRBD2|many|TRBJ2-1|TRBV20-1
TGCAGTGCCGCCTCGGGGGGGGAAGGTCGCGATGAGCAGTTCTTC
CSAASGGEGRDEQFF
>.|.|TRBJ2-1|TRBV5-1
TGCGCCAGCAGCTTGGAGGCAGGGAACTACAATGACCAGTTCTTC
CASSLEAGNYNDQFF
>TRBD2|many|TRBJ2-5|TRBV7-9
TGTGCCGCGGGGGAAGAGACCCAGTACTTC
CAAGEETQYF
>.|once|TRBJ2-3|TRBV7-9
TGTGCCAGCAGCGCCGGTACTCAAACGCGTTTTAGCACAGATACGCAGTATTTT
CASSAGTQTRFSTDTQYF
>.|many|TRBJ2-3|TRBV28
TGTGCCAGCCCTCCTTCATCGGGGGCCTTCGAGGATACGCAGTATTTT
CASPPSSGAFEDTQYF
>.|many|TRBJ1-6|TRBV12-3/TRBV12-4
TGTGCCAGCTCGGGTGGGCCGAGCTCCTATAATTCACCCCTCCACTTT
CASSGGPSSYNSPLHF
>TRBD1|few|TRBJ2-7|TRBV28
TGTGCCAGCAGCTCCGCCGGGGACAGGAGGCCCTACGAGCAGTACTTC
CASSSAGDRRPYEQYF
>.|.|TRBJ2-2|TRBV6-5
TGTGCTAGCAGTTACGTGGTGGACGGCACCGGGGAGCTGTTTTTT
CASSYVVDGTGELFF
>.|once|TRBJ2-1|TRBV6-4
TGTGCCAGGAACCAAGTTGGCGGTAGGCCCTACAATGAGCAGTTCTTC
CARNQVGGRPYNEQFF
>.|.|TRBJ2-3|TRBV6-1
TGTGCCATCTCCAGGTTGGCTAGCACAGATACGCAGTACTTT
CAISRLASTDTQYF
>.|.|TRBJ2-3|TRBV11-2
TGTGCCAGCAGCTTTCAGGACGGCACAGAAACGCAGTATTTT
CASSFQDGTETQYF
>.|.|TRBJ2-7|TRBV28
TGTGCCAGCTCGGCCTTAGGGTCCTACGAGCAGTACTTC
CASSALGSYEQYF